This TCR beta chain stems from a study of blood T cell repertoires in COVID-19. Looking at the study overall: PBMCs, B-cell-depleted T cells, or T cells provided the cDNA or gDNA that made up the material.

Trimming shortened V by 0 bases and J by 0 bases, and 7 bases separated the two germline ends. Germline assignment: CDR1 SGHTS and CDR2 YDEGEE. This CDR3 spans 15 amino acids. The authors' processing: Amplified reference gene primers provided the basis for estimating nucleated cell counts. Clones were read by immunoSEQ multiplex PCR, and TCRdb kept only the in-frame ones, dropping some. The DNA gave D and trimming, while V, J and clone size come from that table. The sample lists roughly 100,000 clones; about 78% were seen once. The material sequenced was peripheral blood. The gene calls are TRBV5-8 and TRBJ1-3, with D maybe TRBD1 (6 bases). This TCR came from a man aged 55 to 70 with active or convalescent COVID-19. CDR3 sequence (DNA): TGTGCCAGCAGCTTGGGGGACATCTCTGGAAACACCATATATTTT. Translating gives CASSLGDISGNTIYF.